What follows are 9 T cell receptor beta chains derived from one specimen sequenced in a study of blood T cell repertoires in COVID-19. The table came from immunoSEQ multiplex PCR; TCRdb's copy has only in-frame clones and leaves some out. The table has roughly 160,000 clones, about nine tenths seen once. Material: peripheral blood. The receptors come from a man aged 18 to 30 with COVID-19, enrolled during active disease.

This rearrangement joins TRBV30 to TRBJ1-1; a weak D match, TRBD1 (6 bases). Germline V lookup: CDR1 GTSNPN, CDR2 SVGIG (reference sequence). Trimming cost V 4 bases and J 3 bases, with 21 bases left between them. The CDR3 extends over 16 amino acids. CDR3 region: CAWTSGTGGRDTEAFF. The CDR3 region has the DNA TGTGCCTGGACCTCAGGCACGGGGGGCCGGGACACTGAAGCTTTCTTT.

V is TRBV4-3 and J is TRBJ2-2, with 8 bases matching TRBD2. The CDR3 runs to 17 residues. Per the germline V gene, CDR1 is LGHNA and CDR2 is YSLEER. V shed 0 bases and J 2 bases; nucleotides not matched to a gene: 5. As DNA, the CDR3 is TGCGCCAGCAGCCAAGATCCCAGCGGGGGAAACACCGGGGAGCTGTTTTTT. Its translation: CASSQDPSGGNTGELFF.

This chain connects TRBV6-1 to TRBJ1-5; D ambiguous. V lost 1 base and J lost 12, with 13 bases in between. Germline-derived CDR1 and CDR2 are MNHNS and SASEGT. CDR3 length: 13 amino acids. The CDR3 reads CASSEEPLLRQHF. The CDR3 nucleotides read TGTGCCAGCAGTGAAGAACCCCTCCTGCGCCAGCATTTT.

V usage is TRBV5-6 and J usage is TRBJ1-5; D not certain. This CDR3 has 14 amino acids. The germline V gene has CDR1 SGHDT and CDR2 YYEEEE. V was shortened by 0 bases and J by 6 bases, with 10 bases between the two germline ends. CDR3 DNA sequence: TGTGCCAGCAGCTTGGGAACAGTCGGTCAGCCCCAGCATTTT. Its translation is CASSLGTVGQPQHF.

The chain combines TRBV6-5 with TRBJ2-2; 8 bases agree with TRBD1. The CDR3 contains 12 residues. Trimming cost V 10 bases and J 7 bases; bases outside gene matches: 5. Looked up from germline, CDR1 is MNHEY and CDR2 is SVGAGI. The CDR3: CATQGAGGELFF. The DNA for the CDR3 is TGTGCCACCCAGGGGGCGGGCGGGGAGCTGTTTTTT.

This chain uses TRBV7-6 with TRBJ2-3, with a weak D call TRBD2 (5 bases). V gave up 1 base and J gave up 2 bases, with 10 bases separating them. Germline values: CDR1 SGHVS, CDR2 FNYEAQ. The CDR3 has 15 residues. The CDR3 reads CASSLVGGDTDTQYF. CDR3 coding DNA: TGTGCCAGCAGCTTAGTCGGAGGTGACACAGATACGCAGTATTTT.

This clone was detected only a few times. The CDR3: CASSHPRAGNTGELFF. DNA of the CDR3: TGCGCCAGCAGCCATCCCAGGGCTGGGAACACCGGGGAGCTGTTTTTT. The V gene is TRBV4-1, the J gene TRBJ2-2, with a tentative D call TRBD1 (5 bases). The CDR3 length is 16 residues. V lost 3 bases to trimming and J lost 1 base, with 12 bases between them. Germline values: CDR1 MGHRA, CDR2 YSYEKL.

The V and J genes are TRBV18 and TRBJ1-4; D remains ambiguous. The CDR3 runs to 15 residues. Germline lookup yields CDR1 KGHSH and CDR2 LQKENI. Trimming took off 8 bases at V and 2 bases at J, with 15 bases between the two ends. DNA of the CDR3: TGTGCCAGCGCTGAGGGAGAGGTGACTAATGAAAAACTGTTTTTT. Its protein is CASAEGEVTNEKLFF.

V gene TRBV9 combines with J gene TRBJ2-3; TRBD2 aligns across 13 bases. Per the germline V gene, CDR1 is SGDLS and CDR2 is YYNGEE. This CDR3 has 16 residues. V trimming: 4 bases; J trimming: 2 bases; junction bases outside the gene matches: 4. The CDR3 loop is CASSRTSGRVTDTQYF. For the CDR3, the DNA is TGTGCCAGCAGCCGGACTAGCGGGAGAGTCACAGATACGCAGTATTTT.